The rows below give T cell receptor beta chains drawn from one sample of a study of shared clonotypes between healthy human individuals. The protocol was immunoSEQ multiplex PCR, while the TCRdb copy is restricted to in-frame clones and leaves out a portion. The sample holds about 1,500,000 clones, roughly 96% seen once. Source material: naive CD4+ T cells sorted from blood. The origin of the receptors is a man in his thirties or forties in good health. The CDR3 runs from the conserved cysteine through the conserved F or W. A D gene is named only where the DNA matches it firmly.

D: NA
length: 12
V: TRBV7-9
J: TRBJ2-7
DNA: TGTGCCAGCAGCTTAGCGCGGGACGAGCAGTACTTC
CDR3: CASSLARDEQYF

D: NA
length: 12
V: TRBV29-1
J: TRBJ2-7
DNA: TGCAGCGTTGAGTCCCCCGGGTACGAGCAGTACTTC
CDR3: CSVESPGYEQYF

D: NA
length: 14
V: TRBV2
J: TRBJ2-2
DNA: TGTGCCAGCAGTGGGAGGGCCGTAACCGGGGAGCTGTTTTTT
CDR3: CASSGRAVTGELFF

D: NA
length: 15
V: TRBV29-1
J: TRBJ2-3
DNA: TGCAGCGTTGAAGGGTCCGGTGGTGTTGCAGATACGCAGTATTTT
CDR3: CSVEGSGGVADTQYF

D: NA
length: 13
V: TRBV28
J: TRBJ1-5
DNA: TGTGCCAGCAGTTGGGAGGGTTCACAGCCCCAGCATTTT
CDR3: CASSWEGSQPQHF

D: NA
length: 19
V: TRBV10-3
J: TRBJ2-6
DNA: TGTGCCATCAGTGAGCCCCCGGGCAGGGCTGCAGGTGGGGCCAACGTCCTGACTTTC
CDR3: CAISEPPGRAAGGANVLTF

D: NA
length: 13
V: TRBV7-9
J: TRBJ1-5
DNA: TGTGCCAGCAGCTTAGGGCAAAATCAGCCCCAGCATTTT
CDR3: CASSLGQNQPQHF

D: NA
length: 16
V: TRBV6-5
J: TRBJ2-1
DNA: TGTGCCAGCAGTTACTCGAATTACAGGCCTCACAATGAGCAGTTCTTC
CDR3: CASSYSNYRPHNEQFF

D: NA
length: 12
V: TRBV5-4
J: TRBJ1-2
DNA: TGTGCCAGCAGCTTGGGGATGCGGAGCTACACCTTC
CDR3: CASSLGMRSYTF

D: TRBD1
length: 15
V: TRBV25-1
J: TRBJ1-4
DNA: TGTGCCAGCAGTGATCAGACAGGGATTAGAGAAAAACTGTTTTTT
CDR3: CASSDQTGIREKLFF

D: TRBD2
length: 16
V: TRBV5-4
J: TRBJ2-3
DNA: TGTGCCAGCAGCTCCCCAAAGCGGGGGAGCACAGATACGCAGTATTTT
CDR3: CASSSPKRGSTDTQYF

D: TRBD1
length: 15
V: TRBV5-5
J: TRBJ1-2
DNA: TGTGCCAGCAGCTTGGTCGCGGACAGGGGGAGAGGCTACACCTTC
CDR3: CASSLVADRGRGYTF

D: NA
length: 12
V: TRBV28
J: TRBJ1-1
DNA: TGTGCCATCCGGGCCGCGGGCACTGAAGCTTTCTTT
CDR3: CAIRAAGTEAFF

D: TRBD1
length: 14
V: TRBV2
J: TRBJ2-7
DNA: TGTGCCAGCAGTGAAATGACAGGGGTCTCCGAGCAGTACTTC
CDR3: CASSEMTGVSEQYF